This TCR beta chain derives from a study of blood T cell repertoires in COVID-19. Overall study context: Sites across the United States, Italy and Spain contributed samples from acute and convalescent COVID-19.

Per germline, CDR1 SEHNR and CDR2 FQNEAQ (reference sequence). The CDR3 covers 15 residues. Details on this clone: The junction shows a germline mismatch at one end, possibly a read error.

Under the authors' procedure: Estimation of nucleated cell counts was performed using reference gene primer amplification. Here immunoSEQ multiplex PCR was the method, and the copy in TCRdb shows in-frame clones only, minus some. V and J calls and clone size are those listed in that table; D and trimming were worked out from the DNA. Of 90,000 or so clones listed, about 85% are singletons. V usage is TRBV7-9 and J usage is TRBJ1-4; D perhaps matches TRBD1 (6 bases). Sequenced material: peripheral blood. This receptor was obtained from a human donor in a cohort sampled during active COVID-19. The CDR3 DNA follows: TGTGCCAGCAGCCCCTTAGACAGGAGCGAGGAAAAATTGTTTTTT. Its protein is CASSPLDRSEEKLFF.